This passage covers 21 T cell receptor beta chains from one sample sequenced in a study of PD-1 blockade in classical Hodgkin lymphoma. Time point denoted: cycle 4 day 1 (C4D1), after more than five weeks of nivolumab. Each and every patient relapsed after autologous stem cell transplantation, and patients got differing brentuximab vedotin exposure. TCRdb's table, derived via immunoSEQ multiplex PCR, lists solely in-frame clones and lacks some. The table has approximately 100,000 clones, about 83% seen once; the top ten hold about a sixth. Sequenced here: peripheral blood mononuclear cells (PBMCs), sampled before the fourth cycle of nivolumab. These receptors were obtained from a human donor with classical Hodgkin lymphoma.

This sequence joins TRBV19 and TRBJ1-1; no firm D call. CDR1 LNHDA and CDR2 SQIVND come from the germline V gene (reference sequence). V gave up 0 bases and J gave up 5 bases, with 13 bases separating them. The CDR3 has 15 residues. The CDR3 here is CASSIDLGGGTEAFF. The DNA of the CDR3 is TGTGCCAGTAGTATAGATTTAGGAGGAGGGACTGAAGCTTTCTTT.

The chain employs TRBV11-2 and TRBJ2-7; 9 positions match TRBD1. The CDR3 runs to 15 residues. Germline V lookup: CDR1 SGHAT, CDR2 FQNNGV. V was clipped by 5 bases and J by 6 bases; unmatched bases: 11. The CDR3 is CASSHRDRVVGEQYF. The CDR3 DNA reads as TGTGCCAGCAGCCACCGGGACAGGGTAGTTGGCGAGCAGTACTTC.

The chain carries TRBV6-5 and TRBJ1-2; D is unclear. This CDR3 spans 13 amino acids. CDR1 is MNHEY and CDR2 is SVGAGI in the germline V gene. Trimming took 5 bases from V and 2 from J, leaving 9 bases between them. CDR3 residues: CASSRGMNYGYTF. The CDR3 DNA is TGTGCCAGCAGTCGAGGGATGAACTATGGCTACACCTTC.

The CDR3: CASRDRFSGIQYF. The CDR3 DNA reads as TGTGCCAGTAGGGACAGGTTTTCCGGCATTCAGTACTTC. This sequence joins TRBV19 and TRBJ2-4, with TRBD1 matching 7 bases. With V trimmed by 6 bases and J by 9 bases, 8 bases remained unmatched. The germline gives CDR1 LNHDA, CDR2 SQIVND (reference sequence). The CDR3 has 13 residues.

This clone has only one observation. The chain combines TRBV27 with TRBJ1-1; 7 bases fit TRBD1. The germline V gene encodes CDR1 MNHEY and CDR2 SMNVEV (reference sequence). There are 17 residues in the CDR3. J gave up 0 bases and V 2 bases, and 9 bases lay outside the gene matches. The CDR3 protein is CASSLGQGGPLNTEAFF. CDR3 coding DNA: TGTGCCAGCAGTTTAGGGCAGGGGGGACCCTTGAACACTGAAGCTTTCTTT.

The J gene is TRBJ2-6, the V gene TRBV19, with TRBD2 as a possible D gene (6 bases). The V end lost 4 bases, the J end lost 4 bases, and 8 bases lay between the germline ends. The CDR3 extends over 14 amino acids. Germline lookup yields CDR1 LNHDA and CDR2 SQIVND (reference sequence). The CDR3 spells CASSNGRGANVLTF. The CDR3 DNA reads TGTGCCAGTAGTAACGGGAGAGGGGCCAACGTCCTGACTTTC.

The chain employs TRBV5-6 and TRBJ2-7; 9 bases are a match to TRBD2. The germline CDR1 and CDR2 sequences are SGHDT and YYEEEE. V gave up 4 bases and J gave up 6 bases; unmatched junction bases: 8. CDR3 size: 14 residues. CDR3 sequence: CASSPGTSRLEQYF. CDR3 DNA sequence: TGTGCCAGCAGCCCCGGGACTAGCCGTCTCGAGCAGTACTTC.

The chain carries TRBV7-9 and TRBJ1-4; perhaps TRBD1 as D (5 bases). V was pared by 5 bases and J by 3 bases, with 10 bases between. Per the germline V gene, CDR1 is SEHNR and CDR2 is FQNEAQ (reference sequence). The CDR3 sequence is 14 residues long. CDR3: CASSQGFSNEKLFF. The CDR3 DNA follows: TGTGCCAGCAGCCAGGGTTTTTCTAATGAAAAACTGTTTTTT.

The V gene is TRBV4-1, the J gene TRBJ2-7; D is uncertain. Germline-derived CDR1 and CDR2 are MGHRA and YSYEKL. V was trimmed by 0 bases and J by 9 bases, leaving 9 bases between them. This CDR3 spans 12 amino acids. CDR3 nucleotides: TGCGCCAGCAGCCAAGATGGGATGGGGCAGTACTTC. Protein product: CASSQDGMGQYF.

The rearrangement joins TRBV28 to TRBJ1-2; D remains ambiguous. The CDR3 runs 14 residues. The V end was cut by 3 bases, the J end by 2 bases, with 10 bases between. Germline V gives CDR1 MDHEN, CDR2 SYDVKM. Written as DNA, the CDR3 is TGTGCCAGCAGTTTCCCCGACGGAAACTATGGCTACACCTTC. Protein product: CASSFPDGNYGYTF.

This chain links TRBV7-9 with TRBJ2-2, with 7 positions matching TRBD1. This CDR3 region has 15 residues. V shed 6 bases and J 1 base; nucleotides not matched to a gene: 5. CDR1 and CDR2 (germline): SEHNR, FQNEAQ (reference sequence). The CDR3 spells CASRKDRMNTGELFF. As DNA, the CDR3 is TGTGCCAGCAGAAAGGACAGGATGAACACCGGGGAGCTGTTTTTT.

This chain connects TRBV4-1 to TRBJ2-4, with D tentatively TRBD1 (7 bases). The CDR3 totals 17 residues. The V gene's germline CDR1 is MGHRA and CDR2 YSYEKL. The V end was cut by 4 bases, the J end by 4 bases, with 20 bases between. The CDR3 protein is CASSPSEGAGVKNIQYF. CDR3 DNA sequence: TGCGCCAGCAGCCCTTCGGAGGGGGCTGGGGTAAAAAACATTCAGTACTTC.

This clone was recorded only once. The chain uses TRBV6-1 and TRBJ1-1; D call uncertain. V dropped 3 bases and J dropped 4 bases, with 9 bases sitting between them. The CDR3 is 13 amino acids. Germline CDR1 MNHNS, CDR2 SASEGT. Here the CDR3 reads CASSDSGGTEAFF. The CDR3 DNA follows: TGTGCCAGCAGTGATTCGGGAGGCACTGAAGCTTTCTTT.

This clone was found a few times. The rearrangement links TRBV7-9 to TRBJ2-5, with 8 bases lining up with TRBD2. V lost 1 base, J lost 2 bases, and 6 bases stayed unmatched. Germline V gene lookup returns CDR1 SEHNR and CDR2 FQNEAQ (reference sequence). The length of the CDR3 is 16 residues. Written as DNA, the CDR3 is TGTGCCAGCAGCTTAGGATTACGGGAGGGTCAAGAGACCCAGTACTTC. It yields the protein CASSLGLREGQETQYF. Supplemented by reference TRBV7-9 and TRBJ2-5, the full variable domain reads DTGVSQNPRHKITKRGQNVTFRCDPISEHNRLYWYRQTLGQGPEFLTYFQNEAQLEKSRLLSDRFSAERPKGSFSTLEIQRTEQGDSAMYLCASSLGLREGQETQYFGPGTRLLVL.

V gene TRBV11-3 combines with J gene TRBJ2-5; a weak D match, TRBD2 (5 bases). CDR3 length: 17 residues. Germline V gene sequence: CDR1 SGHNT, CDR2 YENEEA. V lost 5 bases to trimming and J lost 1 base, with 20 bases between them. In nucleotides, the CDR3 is TGTGCCAGCAGCACCGGTGGTTGGGCGAGCGGCCAAGAGACCCAGTACTTC. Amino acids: CASSTGGWASGQETQYF.

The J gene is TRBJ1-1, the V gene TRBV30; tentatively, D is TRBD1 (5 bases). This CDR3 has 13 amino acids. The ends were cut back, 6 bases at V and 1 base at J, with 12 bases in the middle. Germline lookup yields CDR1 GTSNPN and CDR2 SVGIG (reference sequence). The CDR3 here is CACQGRANTEAFF. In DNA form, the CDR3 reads TGTGCCTGCCAGGGACGGGCGAACACTGAAGCTTTCTTT.

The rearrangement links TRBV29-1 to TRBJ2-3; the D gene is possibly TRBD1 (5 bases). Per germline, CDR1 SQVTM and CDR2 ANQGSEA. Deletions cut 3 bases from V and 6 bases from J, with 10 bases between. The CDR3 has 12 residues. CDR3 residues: CSVESPGDTQYF. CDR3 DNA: TGCAGCGTTGAGTCCCCAGGGGATACGCAGTATTTT.

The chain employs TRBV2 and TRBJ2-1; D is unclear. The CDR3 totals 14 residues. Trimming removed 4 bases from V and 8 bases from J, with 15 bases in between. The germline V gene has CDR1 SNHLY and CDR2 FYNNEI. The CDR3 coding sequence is TGTGCCAGCAGTGTAGGAGACCCGTTCGATGAGCAGTTCTTC. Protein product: CASSVGDPFDEQFF.

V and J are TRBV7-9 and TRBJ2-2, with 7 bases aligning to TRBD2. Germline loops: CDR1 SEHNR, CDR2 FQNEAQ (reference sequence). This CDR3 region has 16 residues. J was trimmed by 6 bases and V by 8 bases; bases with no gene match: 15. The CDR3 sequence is CASGLPSGGSSGELFF. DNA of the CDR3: TGTGCCAGCGGATTGCCCTCTGGCGGGAGTTCCGGGGAGCTGTTTTTT.

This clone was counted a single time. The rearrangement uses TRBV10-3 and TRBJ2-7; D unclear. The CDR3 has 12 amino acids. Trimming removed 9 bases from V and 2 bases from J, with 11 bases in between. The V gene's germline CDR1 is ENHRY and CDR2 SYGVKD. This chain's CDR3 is CAIGEGPYEQYF. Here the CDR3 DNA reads TGTGCCATTGGAGAAGGACCCTACGAGCAGTACTTC.

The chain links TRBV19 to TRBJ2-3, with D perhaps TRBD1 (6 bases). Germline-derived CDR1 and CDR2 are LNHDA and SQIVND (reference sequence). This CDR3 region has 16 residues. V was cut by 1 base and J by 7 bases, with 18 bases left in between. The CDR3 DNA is TGTGCCAGTAGTATAGGAGGGGGTGGGGCTGCCTATACGCAGTATTTT. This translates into CASSIGGGGAAYTQYF.